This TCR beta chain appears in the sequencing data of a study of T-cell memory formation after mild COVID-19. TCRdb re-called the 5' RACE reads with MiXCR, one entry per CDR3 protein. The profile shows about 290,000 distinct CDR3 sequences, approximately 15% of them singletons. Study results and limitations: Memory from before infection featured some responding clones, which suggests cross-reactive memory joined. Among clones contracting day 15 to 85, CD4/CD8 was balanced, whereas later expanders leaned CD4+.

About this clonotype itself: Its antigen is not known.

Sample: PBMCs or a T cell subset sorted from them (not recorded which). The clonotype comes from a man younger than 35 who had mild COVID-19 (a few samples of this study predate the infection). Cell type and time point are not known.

The CDR3 nucleotides read TGCAGTACCCAGACTAGACTCAGTGATACGCAGTATTTT. Translated: CSTQTRLSDTQYF. The chain recombines TRBV20-1 with TRBJ2-3; the D gene is possibly TRBD2 (6 bases). Germline V gene sequence: CDR1 DFQATT, CDR2 SNEGSKA (reference sequence). V was clipped by 8 bases and J by 6 bases, with 18 bases between them. The CDR3 is 13 amino acids.